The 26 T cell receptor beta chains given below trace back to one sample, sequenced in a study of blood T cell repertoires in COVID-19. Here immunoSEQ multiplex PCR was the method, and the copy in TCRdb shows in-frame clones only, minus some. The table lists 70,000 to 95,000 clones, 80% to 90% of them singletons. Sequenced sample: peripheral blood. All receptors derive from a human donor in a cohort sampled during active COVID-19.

CDR3 DNA sequence: TGCAGCGTTGTTGCGAGACAGGGCCTCAATGAGCAGTTCTTC. Translation: CSVVARQGLNEQFF. The J gene is TRBJ2-1, the V gene TRBV29-1, with 7 bases aligning to TRBD1. The CDR3 length is 14 residues. Trimming took 4 bases from V and 6 from J; bases not matched to a gene: 9. Germline V gene sequence: CDR1 SQVTM, CDR2 ANQGSEA.

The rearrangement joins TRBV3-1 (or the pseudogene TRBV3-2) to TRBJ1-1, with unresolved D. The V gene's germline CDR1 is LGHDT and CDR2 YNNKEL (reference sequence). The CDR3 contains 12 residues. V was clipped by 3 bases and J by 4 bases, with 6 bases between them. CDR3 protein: CASSHLSTEAFF. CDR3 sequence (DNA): TGTGCCAGCAGCCATCTAAGCACTGAAGCTTTCTTT.

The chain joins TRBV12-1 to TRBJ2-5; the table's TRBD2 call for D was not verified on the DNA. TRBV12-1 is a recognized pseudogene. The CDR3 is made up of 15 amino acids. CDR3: CASSFERGGGETQYF. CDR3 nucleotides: TGTGCCAGCAGCTTTGAGAGGGGGGGAGGCGAGACCCAGTACTTC.

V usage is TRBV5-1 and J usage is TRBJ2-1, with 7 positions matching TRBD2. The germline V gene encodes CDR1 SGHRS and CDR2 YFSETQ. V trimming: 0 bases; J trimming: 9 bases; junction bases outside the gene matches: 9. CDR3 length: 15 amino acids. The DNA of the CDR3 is TGCGCCAGCAGCTTGGTCGATAGGAGGGAGGGTGAGCAGTTCTTC. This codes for CASSLVDRREGEQFF.

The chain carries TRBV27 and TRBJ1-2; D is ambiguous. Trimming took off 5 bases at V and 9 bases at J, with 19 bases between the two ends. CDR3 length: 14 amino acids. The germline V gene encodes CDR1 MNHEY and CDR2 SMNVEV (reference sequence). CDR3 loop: CASSPLHGAGRYTF. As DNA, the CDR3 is TGTGCCAGCAGTCCGCTCCACGGAGCGGGTCGCTACACCTTC.

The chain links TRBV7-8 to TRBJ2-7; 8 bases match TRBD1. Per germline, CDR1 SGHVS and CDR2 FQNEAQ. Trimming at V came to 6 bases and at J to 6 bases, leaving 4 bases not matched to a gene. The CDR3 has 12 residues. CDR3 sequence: CASRRTGSEQYF. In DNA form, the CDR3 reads TGTGCCAGCAGGCGGACAGGGAGCGAGCAGTACTTC. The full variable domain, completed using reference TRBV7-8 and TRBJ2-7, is GAGVSQSPRYKVAKRGQDVALRCDPISGHVSLFWYQQALGQGPEFLTYFQNEAQLDKSGLPSDRFFAERPEGSVSTLKIQRTQQEDSAVYLCASRRTGSEQYFGPGTRLTVT.

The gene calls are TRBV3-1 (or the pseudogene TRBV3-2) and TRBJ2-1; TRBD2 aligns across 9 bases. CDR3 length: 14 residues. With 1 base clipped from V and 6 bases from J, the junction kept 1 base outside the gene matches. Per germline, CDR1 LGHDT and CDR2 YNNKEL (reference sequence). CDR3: CASSQGSGGNEQFF. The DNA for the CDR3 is TGTGCCAGCAGCCAAGGTAGCGGGGGCAATGAGCAGTTCTTC.

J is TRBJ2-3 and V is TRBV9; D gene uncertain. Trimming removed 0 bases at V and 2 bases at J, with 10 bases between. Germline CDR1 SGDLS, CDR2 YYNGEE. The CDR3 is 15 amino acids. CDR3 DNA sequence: TGTGCCAGCAGCGTAGGCGGAGCCTTCACAGATACGCAGTATTTT. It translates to CASSVGGAFTDTQYF. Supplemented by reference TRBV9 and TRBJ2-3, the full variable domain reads DSGVTQTPKHLITATGQRVTLRCSPRSGDLSVYWYQQSLDQGLQFLIQYYNGEERAKGNILERFSAQQFPDLHSELNLSSLELGDSALYFCASSVGGAFTDTQYFGPGTRLTVL.

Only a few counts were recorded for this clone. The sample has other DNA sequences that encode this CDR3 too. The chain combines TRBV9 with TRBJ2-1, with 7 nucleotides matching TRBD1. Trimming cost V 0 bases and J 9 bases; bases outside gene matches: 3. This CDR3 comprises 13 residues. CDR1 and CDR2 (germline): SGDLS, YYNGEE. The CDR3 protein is CASSVVGGSEQFF. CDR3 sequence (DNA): TGTGCCAGCAGCGTAGTAGGGGGCTCTGAGCAGTTCTTC.

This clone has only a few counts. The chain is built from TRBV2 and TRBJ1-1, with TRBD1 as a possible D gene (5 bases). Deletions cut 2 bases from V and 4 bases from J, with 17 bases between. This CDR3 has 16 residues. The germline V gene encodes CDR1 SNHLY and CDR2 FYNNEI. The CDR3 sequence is CASSERQGGLGTEAFF. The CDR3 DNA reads TGTGCCAGCAGTGAACGGCAGGGAGGGTTGGGCACTGAAGCTTTCTTT.

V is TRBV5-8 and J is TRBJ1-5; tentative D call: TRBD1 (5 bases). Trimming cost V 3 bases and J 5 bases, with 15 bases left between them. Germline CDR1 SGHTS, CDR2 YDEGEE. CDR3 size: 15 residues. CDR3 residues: CASSWGDGRYQPQHF. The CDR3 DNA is TGTGCCAGCAGCTGGGGGGACGGTCGCTATCAGCCCCAGCATTTT. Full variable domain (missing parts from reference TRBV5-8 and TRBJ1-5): EAGVTQSPTHLIKTRGQQATLRCSPISGHTSVYWYQQALGLGLQFLLWYDEGEERNRGNFPPRFSGRQFPNYSSELNVNALELEDSALYLCASSWGDGRYQPQHFGDGTRLSIL.

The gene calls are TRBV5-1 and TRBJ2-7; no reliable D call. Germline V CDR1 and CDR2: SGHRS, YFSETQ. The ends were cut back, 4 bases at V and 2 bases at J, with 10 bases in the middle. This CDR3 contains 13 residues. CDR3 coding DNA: TGCGCCAGCAGCCTTAATGAGGCCTACGAGCAGTACTTC. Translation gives CASSLNEAYEQYF.

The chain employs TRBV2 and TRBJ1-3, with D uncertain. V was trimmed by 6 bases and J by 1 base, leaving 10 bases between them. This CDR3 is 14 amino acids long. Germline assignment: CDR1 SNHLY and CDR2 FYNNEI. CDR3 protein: CASRLPGSGNTIYF. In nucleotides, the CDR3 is TGTGCCAGCAGACTTCCGGGGTCTGGAAACACCATATATTTT.

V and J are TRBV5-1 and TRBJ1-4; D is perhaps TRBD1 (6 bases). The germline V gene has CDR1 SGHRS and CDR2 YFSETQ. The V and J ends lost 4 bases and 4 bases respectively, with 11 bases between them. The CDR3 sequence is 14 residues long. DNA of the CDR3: TGCGCCAGCAGCGAACAGGGTTTTAATGAAAAACTGTTTTTT. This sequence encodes CASSEQGFNEKLFF.

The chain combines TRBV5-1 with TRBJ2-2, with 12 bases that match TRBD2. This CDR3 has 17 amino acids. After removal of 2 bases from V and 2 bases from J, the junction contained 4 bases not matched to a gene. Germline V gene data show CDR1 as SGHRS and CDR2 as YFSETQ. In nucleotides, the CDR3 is TGCGCCAGCAGCTTCCGACTAGCGGGGGCTAACACCGGGGAGCTGTTTTTT. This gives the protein CASSFRLAGANTGELFF. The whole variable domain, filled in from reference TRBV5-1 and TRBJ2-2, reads KAGVTQTPRYLIKTRGQQVTLSCSPISGHRSVSWYQQTPGQGLQFLFEYFSETQRNKGNFPGRFSGRQFSNSRSEMNVSTLELGDSALYLCASSFRLAGANTGELFFGEGSRLTVL.

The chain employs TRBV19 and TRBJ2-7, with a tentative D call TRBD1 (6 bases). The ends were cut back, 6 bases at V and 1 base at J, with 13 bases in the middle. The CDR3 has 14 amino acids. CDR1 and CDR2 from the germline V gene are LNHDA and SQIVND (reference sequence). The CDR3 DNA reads TGTGCCAGTAGCATTCAACAGGGTTCCTACGAGCAGTACTTC. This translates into CASSIQQGSYEQYF. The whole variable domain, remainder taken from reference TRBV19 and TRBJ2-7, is DGGITQSPKYLFRKEGQNVTLSCEQNLNHDAMYWYRQDPGQGLRLIYYSQIVNDFQKGDIAEGYSVSREKKESFPLTVTSAQKNPTAFYLCASSIQQGSYEQYFGPGTRLTVT.

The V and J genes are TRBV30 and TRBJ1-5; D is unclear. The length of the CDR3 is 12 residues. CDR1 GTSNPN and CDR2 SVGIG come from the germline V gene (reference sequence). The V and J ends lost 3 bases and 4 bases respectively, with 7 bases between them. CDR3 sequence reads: CAWRRGNQPQHF. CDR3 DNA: TGTGCCTGGAGACGGGGTAATCAGCCCCAGCATTTT.

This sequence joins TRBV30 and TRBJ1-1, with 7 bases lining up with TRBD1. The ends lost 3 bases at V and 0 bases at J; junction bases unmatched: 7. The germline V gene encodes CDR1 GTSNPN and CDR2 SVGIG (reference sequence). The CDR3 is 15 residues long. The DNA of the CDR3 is TGTGCCTGGAGAGCCTGGGGGACAGTGAACACTGAAGCTTTCTTT. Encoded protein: CAWRAWGTVNTEAFF.

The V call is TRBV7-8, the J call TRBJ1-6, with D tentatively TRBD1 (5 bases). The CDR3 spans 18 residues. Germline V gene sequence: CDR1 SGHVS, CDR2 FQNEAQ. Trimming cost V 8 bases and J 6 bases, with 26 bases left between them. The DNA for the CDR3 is TGTGCCAGCGGGGCGTTGGGGCGCAAGGCCCCCGGTAATTCACCCCTCCACTTT. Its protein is CASGALGRKAPGNSPLHF.

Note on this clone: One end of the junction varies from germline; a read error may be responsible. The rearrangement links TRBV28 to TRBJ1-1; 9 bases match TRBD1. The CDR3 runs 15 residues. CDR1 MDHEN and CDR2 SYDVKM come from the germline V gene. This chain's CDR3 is CASSLGQGLKTEAFF. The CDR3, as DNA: TGTGCCAGCAGTCTAGGACAGGGGTTGAAAACTGAAGCTTTCTTT.

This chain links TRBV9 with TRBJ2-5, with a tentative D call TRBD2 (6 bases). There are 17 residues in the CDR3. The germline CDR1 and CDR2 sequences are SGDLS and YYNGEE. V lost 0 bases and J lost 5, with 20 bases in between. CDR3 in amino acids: CASSVATLRDGGETQYF. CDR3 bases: TGTGCCAGCAGCGTAGCGACCCTCCGGGACGGAGGGGAGACCCAGTACTTC.

CDR3 residues: CASSPRGYSTNEKLFF. The DNA of the CDR3 is TGTGCCAGCAGTCCCCGGGGTTATTCAACTAATGAAAAACTGTTTTTT. The J gene is TRBJ1-4, the V gene TRBV27; the D is unclear. Germline CDR1 and CDR2: MNHEY and SMNVEV (reference sequence). This CDR3 comprises 16 residues. The ends were cut back, 5 bases at V and 0 bases at J, with 13 bases in the middle.

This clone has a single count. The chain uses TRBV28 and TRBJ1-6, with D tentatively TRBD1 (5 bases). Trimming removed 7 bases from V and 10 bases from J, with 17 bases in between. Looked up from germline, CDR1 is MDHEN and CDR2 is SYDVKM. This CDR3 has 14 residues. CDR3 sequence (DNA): TGTGCCAGCAAAATAGGGGATCTAGGCTCACCCCTCCACTTT. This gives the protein CASKIGDLGSPLHF.

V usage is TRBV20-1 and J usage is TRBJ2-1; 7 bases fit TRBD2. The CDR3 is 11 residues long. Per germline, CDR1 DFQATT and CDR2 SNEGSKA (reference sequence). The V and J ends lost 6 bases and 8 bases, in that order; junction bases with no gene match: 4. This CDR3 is CSASRGDEQFF. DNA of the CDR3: TGCAGTGCGAGCCGGGGGGATGAGCAGTTCTTC.

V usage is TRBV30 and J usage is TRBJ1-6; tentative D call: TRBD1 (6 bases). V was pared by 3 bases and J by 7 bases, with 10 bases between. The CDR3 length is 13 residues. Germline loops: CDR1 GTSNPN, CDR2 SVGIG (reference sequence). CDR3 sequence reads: CAWRGAGNSPLHF. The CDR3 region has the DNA TGTGCCTGGAGGGGGGCAGGGAATTCACCCCTCCACTTT.

The CDR3 coding sequence is TGTGCCAGCAGGTTCACAAGTTCTGAAGCTTTCTTT. Protein product: CASRFTSSEAFF. The chain has TRBV12-3 or TRBV12-4 and TRBJ1-1, with D uncertain. V was cut by 6 bases and J by 6 bases, with 11 bases left in between. This CDR3 comprises 12 residues.